The 20 T cell receptor beta chains reported below all come from one sample, sequenced in a study of T cells expressing NK-cell markers. TCRdb reanalyzed the 5' RACE reads and collapses them to one entry per CDR3 protein, without DNA. The sample's table shows around 550,000 distinct CDR3 sequences. Sequenced input: blood T cells: a sorted CD56 or NKG2C T cell subset, CD4+ or CD8+ T cells, or bulk PBMC T cells (not recorded which). These receptors were taken from a man aged 18 to 30 in good health.

This chain joins TRBV6-5 and TRBJ1-2. The CDR3 sequence is 13 residues long. CDR1 is MNHEY, CDR2 SVGAGI, per germline. CDR3 in amino acids: CASSYHEVYGYTF.

The CDR3 here is CASSQAGLAVNEQFF. The rearrangement joins TRBV27 to TRBJ2-1; checking the TCRdb D call of TRBD2 is not possible without DNA. The CDR3 contains 15 residues. The germline CDR1 and CDR2 sequences are MNHEY and SMNVEV (reference sequence).

The gene calls are TRBV28 and TRBJ2-3; TCRdb lists TRBD2, though no DNA is available to test this call. CDR1 MDHEN and CDR2 SYDVKM come from the germline V gene. This CDR3 contains 17 residues. This CDR3 is CASSLRTGAYSTDTQYF.

The chain joins TRBV12-3 or TRBV12-4 to TRBJ1-1; TCRdb lists TRBD1, though no DNA is available to test this call. The CDR3 has 12 amino acids. CDR3 in amino acids: CASTPGTVEAFF.

This chain links TRBV27 with TRBJ2-1. The CDR3 covers 13 residues. Germline V CDR1 and CDR2: MNHEY, SMNVEV (reference sequence). CDR3 protein: CASSFYLPYEQFF.

The rearrangement uses TRBV7-8 and TRBJ1-1; TCRdb proposes TRBD1, but this gene call is untestable without DNA. There are 14 residues in the CDR3. Germline V lookup: CDR1 SGHVS, CDR2 FQNEAQ. CDR3 loop: CASSLGGRTVEAFF.

The CDR3 is CASSLMTNLGGNEQFF. The V and J genes are TRBV5-1 and TRBJ2-1; TCRdb's assignment of TRBD2 cannot be checked, as there is no DNA. Germline CDR1 reads SGHRS; CDR2 reads YFSETQ. The CDR3 is 16 amino acids.

V gene TRBV29-1 combines with J gene TRBJ2-7; without DNA, the TCRdb call of TRBD1 cannot be checked. The CDR3 loop spans 13 amino acids. Germline CDR1 reads SQVTM; CDR2 reads ANQGSEA. CDR3 sequence reads: CSVSRGVYDEQYF.

The chain employs TRBV5-1 and TRBJ2-2; the TCRdb D gene call, TRBD2, has no DNA to confirm it. The germline V gene has CDR1 SGHRS and CDR2 YFSETQ. This CDR3 has 15 amino acids. This CDR3 is CASSEGGGNTGELFF.

CDR3: CASSQDGTSNSEQFF. This sequence joins TRBV14 and TRBJ2-1; the D call from TCRdb, TRBD2, cannot be confirmed without DNA. From germline, CDR1 is SGHDN and CDR2 FVKESK. The CDR3 totals 15 residues.

The chain joins TRBV20-1 to TRBJ2-7; TCRdb proposes TRBD1, but this gene call is untestable without DNA. The CDR3 is 15 residues long. The germline gives CDR1 DFQATT, CDR2 SNEGSKA (reference sequence). The chain's CDR3 is CSAAPPGQRAYEQYF.

CDR3 region: CSVDAGGFSYEQYF. The V and J genes are TRBV29-1 and TRBJ2-7; TCRdb picks TRBD2, but there is no DNA to check that call. This CDR3 contains 14 residues. Germline CDR1 reads SQVTM; CDR2 reads ANQGSEA.

V gene TRBV6-2 or TRBV6-3 combines with J gene TRBJ2-6; the TCRdb call, TRBD1, lacks DNA for checking. The V gene's germline CDR1 is MNHEY and CDR2 SVGEGT. The CDR3 is 15 residues long. CDR3 sequence reads: CASRGRISGANVLTF.

The genes are TRBV7-3 and TRBJ2-5; TCRdb outputs TRBD2, but without DNA this stays unchecked. CDR1 is SGHTA and CDR2 is FQGTGA in the germline V gene. This CDR3 has 15 amino acids. The CDR3 sequence: CASSLSAGVGETQYF.

V gene TRBV6-2 or TRBV6-3 combines with J gene TRBJ2-7; the D call of TRBD1 rests on TCRdb alone, since no DNA is present to check it. The CDR3 runs 16 residues. Germline CDR1 and CDR2: MNHEY and SVGEGT. The CDR3: CASSYIGRDRSYEQYF.

This rearrangement joins TRBV6-2 or TRBV6-3 to TRBJ1-2; the D call from TCRdb, TRBD1, cannot be confirmed without DNA. This CDR3 has 13 residues. The germline CDR1 and CDR2 sequences are MNHEY and SVGEGT. The CDR3 spells CASTPDRSGGYTF.

The genes are TRBV19 and TRBJ2-7; the D call of TRBD1 rests on TCRdb alone, since no DNA is present to check it. CDR3 size: 14 residues. Germline lookup yields CDR1 LNHDA and CDR2 SQIVND (reference sequence). Here the CDR3 reads CASTQDRNSYEQYF.

This chain joins TRBV18 and TRBJ1-6; as DNA is missing, the TRBD1 call by TCRdb cannot be tested. The V gene's germline CDR1 is KGHSH and CDR2 LQKENI. The CDR3 loop spans 15 amino acids. The CDR3 sequence is CASSPGDRVGSPLHF.

This rearrangement joins TRBV27 to TRBJ2-4; the D call from TCRdb, TRBD1, cannot be confirmed without DNA. Germline V CDR1 and CDR2: MNHEY, SMNVEV (reference sequence). This CDR3 has 16 residues. The CDR3 here is CASSPYERGRVDIQYF.

This chain connects TRBV5-1 to TRBJ2-3. Germline loops: CDR1 SGHRS, CDR2 YFSETQ. CDR3 size: 13 residues. The CDR3 sequence: CASSRTSYDTQYF.